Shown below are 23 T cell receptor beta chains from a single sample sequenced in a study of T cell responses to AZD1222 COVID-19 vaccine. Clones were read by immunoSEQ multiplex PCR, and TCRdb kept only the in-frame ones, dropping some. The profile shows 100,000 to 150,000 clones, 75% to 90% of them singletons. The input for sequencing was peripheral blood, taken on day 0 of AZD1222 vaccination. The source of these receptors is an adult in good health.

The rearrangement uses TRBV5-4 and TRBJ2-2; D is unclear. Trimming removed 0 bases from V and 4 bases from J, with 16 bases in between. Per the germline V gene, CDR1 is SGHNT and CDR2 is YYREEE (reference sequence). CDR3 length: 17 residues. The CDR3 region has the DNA TGTGCCAGCAGCTTGGAGTTTCCGGGTTCGGGCACCGGGGAGCTGTTTTTT. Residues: CASSLEFPGSGTGELFF. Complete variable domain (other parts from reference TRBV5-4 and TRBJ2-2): ETGVTQSPTHLIKTRGQQVTLRCSSQSGHNTVSWYQQALGQGPQFIFQYYREEENGRGNFPPRFSGLQFPNYSSELNVNALELDDSALYLCASSLEFPGSGTGELFFGEGSRLTVL.

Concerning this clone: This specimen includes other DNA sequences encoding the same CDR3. CDR3 region: CAWSVRGYSNQPQHF. In DNA form, the CDR3 reads TGTGCCTGGAGTGTACGGGGATATAGCAATCAGCCCCAGCATTTT. The chain couples TRBV30 to TRBJ1-5; D gene uncertain. This CDR3 is 15 amino acids long. The germline CDR1 and CDR2 sequences are GTSNPN and SVGIG (reference sequence). V was trimmed by 0 bases and J by 0 bases, leaving 9 bases between them.

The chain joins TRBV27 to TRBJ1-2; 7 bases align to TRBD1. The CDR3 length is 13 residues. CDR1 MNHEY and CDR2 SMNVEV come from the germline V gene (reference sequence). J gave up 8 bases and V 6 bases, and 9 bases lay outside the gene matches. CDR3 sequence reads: CASSLQGGGGYTF. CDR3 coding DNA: TGTGCCAGCAGCCTCCAGGGGGGAGGCGGCTACACCTTC.

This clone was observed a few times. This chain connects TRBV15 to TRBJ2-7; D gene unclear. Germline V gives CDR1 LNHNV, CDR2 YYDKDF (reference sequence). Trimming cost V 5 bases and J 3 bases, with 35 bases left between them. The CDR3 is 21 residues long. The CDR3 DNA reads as TGTGCCACCAGCCCTCAATCGCAATCCAGATCGAGAAGTAACACGGGCTACGAGCAGTACTTC. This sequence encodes CATSPQSQSRSRSNTGYEQYF.

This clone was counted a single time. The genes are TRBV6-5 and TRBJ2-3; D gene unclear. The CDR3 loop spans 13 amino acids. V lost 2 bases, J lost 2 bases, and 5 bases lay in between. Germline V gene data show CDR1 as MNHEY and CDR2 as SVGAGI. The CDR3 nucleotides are TGTGCCAGCAGTTACCAGGTCACAGATACGCAGTATTTT. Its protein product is CASSYQVTDTQYF.

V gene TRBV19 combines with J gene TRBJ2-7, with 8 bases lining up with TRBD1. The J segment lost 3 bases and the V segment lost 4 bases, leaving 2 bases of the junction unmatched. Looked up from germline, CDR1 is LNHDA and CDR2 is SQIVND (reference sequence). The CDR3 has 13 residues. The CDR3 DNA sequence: TGTGCCAGTAGTACAACAGGGGGCTACGAGCAGTACTTC. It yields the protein CASSTTGGYEQYF.

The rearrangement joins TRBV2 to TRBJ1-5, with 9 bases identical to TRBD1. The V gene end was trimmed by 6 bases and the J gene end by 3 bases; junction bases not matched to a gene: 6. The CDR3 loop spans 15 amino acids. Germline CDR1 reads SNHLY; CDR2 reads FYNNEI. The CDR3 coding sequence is TGTGCCAGCAGCACCGGGACAGGGTTCAATCAGCCCCAGCATTTT. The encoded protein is CASSTGTGFNQPQHF.

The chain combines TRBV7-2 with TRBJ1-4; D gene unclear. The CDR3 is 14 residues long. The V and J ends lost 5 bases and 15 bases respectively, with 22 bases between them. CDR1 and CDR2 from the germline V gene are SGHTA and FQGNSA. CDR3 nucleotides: TGTGCCAGCAGCCCGGGCCCTTCCTACCCTACCTTGTTTTTT. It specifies CASSPGPSYPTLFF.

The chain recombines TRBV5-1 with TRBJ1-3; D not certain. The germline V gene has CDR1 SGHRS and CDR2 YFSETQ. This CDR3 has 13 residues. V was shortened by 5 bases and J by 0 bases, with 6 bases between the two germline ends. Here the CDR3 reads CASSINSGNTIYF. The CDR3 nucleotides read TGCGCCAGCAGTATTAACTCTGGAAACACCATATATTTT.

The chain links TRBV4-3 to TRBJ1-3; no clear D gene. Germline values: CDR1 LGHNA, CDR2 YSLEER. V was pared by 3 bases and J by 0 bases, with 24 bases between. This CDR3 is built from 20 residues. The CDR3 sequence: CASSHPTGKYFSNSGNTIYF. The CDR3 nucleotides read TGCGCCAGCAGCCATCCCACGGGAAAGTACTTTTCCAACTCTGGAAACACCATATATTTT.

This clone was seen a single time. CDR3 nucleotides: TGTGCCAGCAGCTTACAGGGGGCCCTCACTGAAGCTTTCTTT. Translating gives CASSLQGALTEAFF. The chain recombines TRBV6-5 with TRBJ1-1; 9 bases are a match to TRBD1. Germline loops: CDR1 MNHEY, CDR2 SVGAGI. Germline trimming cut 6 bases from V and 4 bases from J; bases unmatched to any gene: 6. The CDR3 totals 14 residues.

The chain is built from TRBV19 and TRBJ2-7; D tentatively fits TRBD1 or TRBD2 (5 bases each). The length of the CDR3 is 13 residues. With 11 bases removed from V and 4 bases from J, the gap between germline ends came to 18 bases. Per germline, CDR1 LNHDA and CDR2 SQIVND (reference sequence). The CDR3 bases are TGTGCCTCTCAGAGAGGGAAGGGGTACGAGCAGTACTTC. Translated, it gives CASQRGKGYEQYF.

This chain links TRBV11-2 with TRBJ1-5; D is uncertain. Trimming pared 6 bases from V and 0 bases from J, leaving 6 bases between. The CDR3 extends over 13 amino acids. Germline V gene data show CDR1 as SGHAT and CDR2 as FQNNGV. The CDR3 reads CASSSHSNQPQHF. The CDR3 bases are TGTGCCAGCAGTTCCCATAGCAATCAGCCCCAGCATTTT.

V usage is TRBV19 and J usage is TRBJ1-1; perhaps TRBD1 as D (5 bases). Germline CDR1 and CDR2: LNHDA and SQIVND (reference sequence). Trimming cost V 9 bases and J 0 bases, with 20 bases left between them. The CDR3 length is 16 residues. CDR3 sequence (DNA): TGTGCCAGCCCCCCGGGGGGGGTCAATTTGAACACTGAAGCTTTCTTT. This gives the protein CASPPGGVNLNTEAFF.

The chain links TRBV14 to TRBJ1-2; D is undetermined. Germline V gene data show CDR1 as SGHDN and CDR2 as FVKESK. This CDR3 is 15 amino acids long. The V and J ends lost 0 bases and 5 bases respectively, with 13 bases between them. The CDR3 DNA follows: TGTGCCAGCAGCCAAGATAAATTTTGGACGTATGGCTACACCTTC. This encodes CASSQDKFWTYGYTF.

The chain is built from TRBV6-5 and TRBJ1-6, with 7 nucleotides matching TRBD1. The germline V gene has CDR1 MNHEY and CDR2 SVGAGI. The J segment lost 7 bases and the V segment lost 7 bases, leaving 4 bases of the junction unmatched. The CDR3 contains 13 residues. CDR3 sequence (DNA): TGTGCCAGCAAAGGGACAGAAAATTCACCCCTCCACTTT. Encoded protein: CASKGTENSPLHF.

For the CDR3, the DNA is TGTGCCAGCAGTGAAGGAGGGTGGGGGGCAAAGGGCTACACCTTC. It encodes CASSEGGWGAKGYTF. The chain links TRBV6-1 to TRBJ1-2; a possible D gene is TRBD1 (6 bases). Trimming pared 1 base from V and 8 bases from J, leaving 17 bases between. Germline assignment: CDR1 MNHNS and CDR2 SASEGT. This CDR3 contains 15 residues.

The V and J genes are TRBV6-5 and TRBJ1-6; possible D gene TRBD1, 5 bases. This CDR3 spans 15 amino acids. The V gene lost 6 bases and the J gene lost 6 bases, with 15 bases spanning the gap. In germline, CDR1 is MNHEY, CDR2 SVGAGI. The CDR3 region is CASRTRGARNSPLHF. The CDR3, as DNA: TGTGCCAGCAGGACGAGGGGCGCTCGTAATTCACCCCTCCACTTT.

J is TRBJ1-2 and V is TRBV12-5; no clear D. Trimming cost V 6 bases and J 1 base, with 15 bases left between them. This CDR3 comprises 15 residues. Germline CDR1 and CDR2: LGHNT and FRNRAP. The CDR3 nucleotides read TGTGCTAGTGGCTCCGAAGTCAGAAGTAACTATGGCTACACCTTC. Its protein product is CASGSEVRSNYGYTF.

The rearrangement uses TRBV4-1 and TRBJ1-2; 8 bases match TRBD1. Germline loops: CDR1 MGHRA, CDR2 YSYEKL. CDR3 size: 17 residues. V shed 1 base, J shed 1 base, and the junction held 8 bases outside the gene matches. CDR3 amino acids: CASSQGHGQGHNYGYTF. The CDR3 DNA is TGCGCCAGCAGCCAAGGACACGGACAGGGACATAACTATGGCTACACCTTC.

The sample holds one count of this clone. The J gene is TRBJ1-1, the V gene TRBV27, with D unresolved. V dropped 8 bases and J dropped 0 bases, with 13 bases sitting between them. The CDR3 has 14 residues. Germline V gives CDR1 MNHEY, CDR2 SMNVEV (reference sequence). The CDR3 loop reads CASGKQSVNTEAFF. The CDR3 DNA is TGTGCCAGCGGAAAACAAAGCGTGAACACTGAAGCTTTCTTT.

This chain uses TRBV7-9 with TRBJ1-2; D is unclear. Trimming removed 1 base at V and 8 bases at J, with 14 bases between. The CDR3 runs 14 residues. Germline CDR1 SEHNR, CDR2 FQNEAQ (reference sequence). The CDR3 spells CASSLEVVPGGYTF. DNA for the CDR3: TGTGCCAGCAGCTTAGAGGTAGTACCCGGCGGCTACACCTTC.

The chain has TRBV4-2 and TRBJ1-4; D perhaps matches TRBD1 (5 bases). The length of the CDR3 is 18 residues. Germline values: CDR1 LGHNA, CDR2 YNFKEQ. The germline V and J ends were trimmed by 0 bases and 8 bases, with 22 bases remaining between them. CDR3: CASSQDPLRGPRLEKLFF. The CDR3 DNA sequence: TGTGCCAGCAGCCAAGATCCACTCCGGGGACCGCGCCTAGAAAAACTGTTTTTT.